The clone carrying this T cell receptor beta chain was seen once. Antigen specificity is unknown. This record belongs to a study of T cells in Graves' hyperthyroidism and ophthalmopathy. Study outcomes and limitations: Most thyroid clonotypes with frequency above 0.001 were detected in blood. The model made its ophthalmopathy prediction, and onset followed a median roughly 6.5 months later.

This CDR3 comprises 19 residues. CDR1 KGHDR and CDR2 SFDVKD come from the germline V gene. The J segment lost 4 bases and the V segment lost 7 bases, leaving 13 bases of the junction unmatched. Fresh peripheral blood, around 9.3 ml of it, supplied the PBMCs. RNA transcripts served as the template for amplifying TCR beta CDR3 regions. The primer set for the first-round RT-PCR of the TCR CDR3 was HTBI. TCRdb itself ran the multiplex PCR reads through MiXCR, one entry per CDR3 protein. This sample carries about 640,000 distinct CDR3 sequences, around 21% of them seen once, and the ten largest clones take approximately 30%.

The source is a man between 25 and 39 years old with Graves' ophthalmopathy. The source material was blood. The gene calls are TRBV24-1 and TRBJ2-3; 16 positions agree with TRBD2. This chain's CDR3 is CATSFPGLAGGLQADTQYF. CDR3 coding DNA: TGTGCCACCAGCTTCCCGGGACTAGCGGGAGGGCTACAGGCAGATACGCAGTATTTT.